These T cell receptor beta chains were read from a single sample in a study of blood T cell repertoires in COVID-19. TCRdb's table, derived via immunoSEQ multiplex PCR, lists solely in-frame clones and lacks some. The sample lists more than 150,000 clones, 80% to 90% occurring once. Material for sequencing was peripheral blood. These receptors were collected from a man in his sixties with acute or convalescent COVID-19. Both conserved end residues are part of each CDR3. The D gene is left open where the match is weak. Where a row states a size, it is once, few, many or the class of an expanded clone; other rows omit it.

D: TRBD2
size: once
J: TRBJ2-3
V: TRBV7-9
CDR3: CASSLLAGGTTDTQYF
DNA: TGTGCCAGCAGCCTTCTAGCGGGAGGGACCACAGATACGCAGTATTTT

D: TRBD1
size: once
J: TRBJ2-2
V: TRBV5-1
CDR3: CASGTRTGNTGELFF
DNA: TGCGCCAGCGGTACGAGGACAGGAAACACCGGGGAGCTGTTTTTT

D: NA
size: NA
J: TRBJ1-5
V: TRBV27
CDR3: CASTPRKGSNQPQHF
DNA: TGTGCCAGCACCCCCCGAAAGGGGAGCAATCAGCCCCAGCATTTT

D: TRBD1
size: NA
J: TRBJ1-2
V: TRBV28
CDR3: CASNSGQANYGYTF
DNA: TGTGCCAGCAACTCGGGACAGGCTAACTATGGCTACACCTTC

D: NA
size: NA
J: TRBJ2-3
V: TRBV10-3
CDR3: CAISDRAKTKADTQYF
DNA: TGTGCCATCAGTGACAGGGCCAAAACGAAGGCAGATACGCAGTATTTT

D: NA
size: NA
J: TRBJ2-7
V: TRBV6-5
CDR3: CASSTRSRTGQYF
DNA: TGTGCCAGCAGTACCCGATCCCGTACGGGGCAGTACTTC

D: NA
size: few
J: TRBJ2-1
V: TRBV7-8
CDR3: CASSLPIRLAYNEQFF
DNA: TGTGCCAGCAGCCTCCCCATCCGACTAGCCTACAATGAGCAGTTCTTC

D: TRBD1
size: NA
J: TRBJ1-4
V: TRBV28
CDR3: CASSDRTGGEGKLFF
DNA: TGTGCCAGCAGTGACCGGACAGGGGGCGAAGGAAAACTGTTTTTT

D: TRBD2
size: few
J: TRBJ2-7
V: TRBV27
CDR3: CASSRPLAGGPHPYEQYF
DNA: TGTGCCAGCTCTCGTCCCCTAGCGGGAGGGCCTCATCCCTACGAGCAGTACTTC

D: NA
size: NA
J: TRBJ1-3
V: TRBV7-8
CDR3: CASSPRVDSGNTIYF
DNA: TGTGCCAGCAGTCCCAGGGTCGACTCTGGAAACACCATATATTTT

D: TRBD1
size: NA
J: TRBJ1-4
V: TRBV5-1
CDR3: CASSAGQGKEKLFF
DNA: TGCGCCAGCAGCGCGGGACAGGGGAAAGAAAAACTGTTTTTT

D: NA
size: NA
J: TRBJ2-1
V: TRBV30
CDR3: CAWSDLSARNEQFF
DNA: TGTGCCTGGAGTGACCTTAGCGCGCGGAATGAGCAGTTCTTC

D: TRBD2
size: NA
J: TRBJ2-1
V: TRBV19
CDR3: CASTLAVHPYNEQFF
DNA: TGTGCCAGCACGCTAGCGGTACACCCCTACAATGAGCAGTTCTTC

D: NA
size: NA
J: TRBJ1-2
V: TRBV5-1
CDR3: CASSLGMGSGYGYTF
DNA: TGCGCCAGCAGCTTGGGGATGGGCAGCGGCTATGGCTACACCTTC

D: TRBD2
size: once
J: TRBJ2-1
V: TRBV9
CDR3: CASSSSIGTSASSYNEQFF
DNA: TGTGCCAGCAGCTCCTCAATAGGGACTAGCGCGAGCTCCTACAATGAGCAGTTCTTC

D: NA
size: few
J: TRBJ2-7
V: TRBV7-9
CDR3: CASSPVDYYEQYF
DNA: TGTGCCAGCAGCCCGGTAGACTACTACGAGCAGTACTTC

D: NA
size: few
J: TRBJ1-4
V: TRBV5-1
CDR3: CASSPGVMANEKLFF
DNA: TGCGCCAGCAGTCCAGGGGTAATGGCTAATGAAAAACTGTTTTTT

D: TRBD1
size: few
J: TRBJ2-7
V: TRBV4-1
CDR3: CASSQDSRTGRYEQYF
DNA: TGCGCCAGCAGCCAAGACTCCCGGACAGGGAGATACGAGCAGTACTTC

D: TRBD2
size: NA
J: TRBJ2-5
V: TRBV3-1/TRBV3-2
CDR3: CASSQDPGGGKTQYF
DNA: TGTGCCAGCAGCCAGGACCCCGGGGGGGGAAAGACCCAGTACTTC

D: NA
size: NA
J: TRBJ2-3
V: TRBV10-1
CDR3: CASSGLRGTPDTDTQYF
DNA: TGCGCCAGCAGCGGGCTTAGGGGGACGCCCGACACAGATACGCAGTATTTT

D: TRBD1
size: NA
J: TRBJ1-2
V: TRBV7-2
CDR3: CASSPTGVGYTF
DNA: TGTGCCAGCAGCCCTACAGGGGTTGGCTACACCTTC

D: NA
size: NA
J: TRBJ1-2
V: TRBV3-1/TRBV3-2
CDR3: CASSQGEGGYTF
DNA: TGTGCCAGCAGCCAAGGGGAGGGCGGCTACACCTTC

D: TRBD1
size: NA
J: TRBJ1-1
V: TRBV18
CDR3: CASSPGQGTSEAFF
DNA: TGTGCCAGCTCCCCGGGACAGGGTACGTCTGAAGCTTTCTTT

D: TRBD1
size: many
J: TRBJ2-6
V: TRBV19
CDR3: CASSLDRGSGANVLTF
DNA: TGTGCCAGTAGTCTCGACAGGGGCTCTGGGGCCAACGTCCTGACTTTC

D: TRBD2
size: once
J: TRBJ2-1
V: TRBV10-2
CDR3: CASSDITSGRALYNEQFF
DNA: TGCGCCAGCAGTGATATTACTAGCGGGAGGGCCCTCTACAATGAGCAGTTCTTC

D: NA
size: NA
J: TRBJ2-1
V: TRBV28
CDR3: CASSSYYATYNEQFF
DNA: TGTGCCAGCAGTTCGTACTACGCAACCTACAATGAGCAGTTCTTC

D: TRBD2
size: NA
J: TRBJ2-3
V: TRBV28
CDR3: CASSPPYGLAGEVDTQYF
DNA: TGTGCCAGCAGCCCACCCTATGGACTAGCGGGAGAAGTGGATACGCAGTATTTT

D: TRBD1
size: once
J: TRBJ2-7
V: TRBV7-8
CDR3: CASSLEQGARYEQYF
DNA: TGTGCCAGCAGCTTGGAACAGGGGGCGCGCTACGAGCAGTACTTC

D: NA
size: NA
J: TRBJ2-5
V: TRBV14
CDR3: CASSQGPPTQYF
DNA: TGTGCCAGCAGCCAAGGGCCTCCGACCCAGTACTTC

D: TRBD1
size: NA
J: TRBJ1-1
V: TRBV19
CDR3: CASSAGDSLREAFF
DNA: TGTGCCAGTAGTGCCGGGGACAGTTTAAGAGAAGCTTTCTTT

D: NA
size: NA
J: TRBJ1-5
V: TRBV29-1
CDR3: CSVGHQIDQPQHF
DNA: TGCAGCGTGGGACACCAGATAGACCAGCCCCAGCATTTT

D: TRBD1
size: NA
J: TRBJ2-7
V: TRBV5-1
CDR3: CASSLGGQGVKGYEQYF
DNA: TGCGCCAGCAGCTTGGGGGGACAGGGGGTAAAAGGGTACGAGCAGTACTTC

D: NA
size: once
J: TRBJ2-2
V: TRBV14
CDR3: CASSDLAISNTGELFF
DNA: TGTGCCAGCAGCGACTTAGCGATTTCGAACACCGGGGAGCTGTTTTTT

D: NA
size: NA
J: TRBJ1-5
V: TRBV3-1/TRBV3-2
CDR3: CASSQQGNQPQHF
DNA: TGTGCCAGCAGCCAACAGGGGAATCAGCCCCAGCATTTT

D: TRBD1
size: NA
J: TRBJ1-2
V: TRBV7-2
CDR3: CASSNPGQGPGYTF
DNA: TGTGCCAGCAGCAATCCGGGACAGGGACCTGGCTACACCTTC

D: TRBD1
size: few
J: TRBJ2-7
V: TRBV5-6
CDR3: CASSLAPGGEQYF
DNA: TGTGCCAGCAGCTTGGCGCCAGGGGGCGAGCAGTACTTC

D: TRBD1
size: NA
J: TRBJ1-6
V: TRBV27
CDR3: CASSFRTGAPDNSPLHF
DNA: TGTGCCAGCAGTTTCAGAACAGGGGCCCCGGATAATTCACCCCTCCACTTT

D: NA
size: few
J: TRBJ1-2
V: TRBV3-1/TRBV3-2
CDR3: CASSRLETGYTF
DNA: TGTGCCAGCAGCCGACTGGAGACCGGCTACACCTTC

D: NA
size: NA
J: TRBJ1-4
V: TRBV18
CDR3: CASSLRRGDEKLFF
DNA: TGTGCCAGCTCACTCCGGAGGGGCGATGAAAAACTGTTTTTT

D: NA
size: NA
J: TRBJ2-5
V: TRBV30
CDR3: CAWRPGKETQYF
DNA: TGTGCCTGGAGACCAGGGAAGGAGACCCAGTACTTC

D: TRBD2
size: NA
J: TRBJ2-7
V: TRBV9
CDR3: CASSVDGRGSYEQYF
DNA: TGTGCCAGCAGCGTAGACGGGAGGGGGTCCTACGAGCAGTACTTC

D: NA
size: NA
J: TRBJ1-1
V: TRBV10-3
CDR3: CAISESRVNTEAFF
DNA: TGTGCCATCAGTGAGTCGAGGGTGAACACTGAAGCTTTCTTT

D: TRBD2
size: NA
J: TRBJ2-7
V: TRBV19
CDR3: CASSAGYSSGRANEQYF
DNA: TGTGCCAGTAGTGCAGGGTATTCCAGCGGGAGGGCCAACGAGCAGTACTTC

D: TRBD2
size: NA
J: TRBJ2-7
V: TRBV19
CDR3: CASSIRLAGGWEQYF
DNA: TGTGCCAGTAGTATACGACTAGCGGGAGGTTGGGAGCAGTACTTC

D: TRBD1
size: NA
J: TRBJ1-2
V: TRBV3-1/TRBV3-2
CDR3: CASSRQGTGANYGYTF
DNA: TGTGCCAGCAGCCGGCAGGGGACAGGGGCTAACTATGGCTACACCTTC

D: NA
size: NA
J: TRBJ2-4
V: TRBV5-4
CDR3: CASSLKQGGGKNIQYF
DNA: TGTGCCAGCAGCTTGAAACAGGGAGGGGGCAAAAACATTCAGTACTTC

D: TRBD1
size: once
J: TRBJ1-2
V: TRBV18
CDR3: CASSSGGFYGYTF
DNA: TGTGCCAGCTCATCAGGGGGGTTCTATGGCTACACCTTC

D: TRBD2
size: NA
J: TRBJ2-7
V: TRBV3-1/TRBV3-2
CDR3: CASRTSGAYEQYF
DNA: TGTGCCAGCAGAACTAGCGGGGCCTACGAGCAGTACTTC

D: NA
size: NA
J: TRBJ2-2
V: TRBV4-1
CDR3: CASSTRFVATGELFF
DNA: TGCGCCAGCAGCACGCGTTTTGTAGCCACCGGGGAGCTGTTTTTT

D: TRBD2
size: NA
J: TRBJ2-3
V: TRBV7-3
CDR3: CASSRLAGEPNTQYF
DNA: TGTGCCAGCAGCCGACTAGCGGGAGAACCTAATACGCAGTATTTT

D: TRBD1
size: NA
J: TRBJ1-2
V: TRBV6-1
CDR3: CASSDDRVYGYTF
DNA: TGTGCCAGCAGTGATGACAGGGTATATGGCTACACCTTC

D: TRBD1
size: NA
J: TRBJ2-1
V: TRBV15
CDR3: CATSTRGTGEGNEQFF
DNA: TGTGCCACCAGCACCCGTGGGACAGGGGAAGGGAATGAGCAGTTCTTC

D: NA
size: NA
J: TRBJ2-3
V: TRBV28
CDR3: CASSLGGLAGADTQYF
DNA: TGTGCCAGCAGTTTAGGGGGACTGGCAGGAGCAGATACGCAGTATTTT

D: NA
size: NA
J: TRBJ2-3
V: TRBV6-5
CDR3: CASIFAGNTDTQYF
DNA: TGTGCCAGCATCTTCGCGGGAAATACAGATACGCAGTATTTT

D: NA
size: NA
J: TRBJ1-3
V: TRBV28
CDR3: CASSLPGVGGNTIYF
DNA: TGTGCCAGCAGTTTACCAGGGGTGGGGGGAAACACCATATATTTT

D: NA
size: NA
J: TRBJ2-2
V: TRBV7-2
CDR3: CASSLKGVTGELFF
DNA: TGTGCCAGCAGCTTGAAAGGGGTCACCGGGGAGCTGTTTTTT

D: NA
size: NA
J: TRBJ2-1
V: TRBV25-1
CDR3: CASSDEGRGNEQFF
DNA: TGTGCCAGCAGTGACGAGGGCCGGGGCAATGAGCAGTTCTTC

D: NA
size: once
J: TRBJ1-2
V: TRBV5-1
CDR3: CASSPDRLANYGYTF
DNA: TGCGCCAGCAGCCCAGACAGACTAGCTAACTATGGCTACACCTTC

D: NA
size: NA
J: TRBJ1-4
V: TRBV19
CDR3: CASSSPGQFNEKLFF
DNA: TGTGCCAGTAGTTCCCCTGGACAGTTTAATGAAAAACTGTTTTTT

D: NA
size: NA
J: TRBJ2-7
V: TRBV6-5
CDR3: CASSSLYEQYF
DNA: TGTGCCAGCAGTTCCCTCTACGAGCAGTACTTC